These T cell receptor beta chains were read from a single sample in a study of PD-L1 blockade in urothelial cancer. This table comes from immunoSEQ multiplex PCR, and its TCRdb copy is limited to in-frame clones, with some not included. The sample lists 87,000 or so clones, around 83% occurring once. Specimen: PBMCs, collected around atezolizumab (anti-PD-L1) treatment. The receptors shown here come from a man in his 60s with urothelial cancer. Each CDR3 is given with its conserved first and last residue. D genes are given only for firm matches. Clone size is given for some rows only: seen once, a few or many times, or a class if the clone is expanded.

j_gene: TRBJ2-1
d_gene: TRBD2
abundance: NA
v_gene: TRBV28
CDR3aa: CASSFTTAGANEQFF
CDR3nt: TGTGCCAGCAGTTTCACGACAGCGGGAGCCAATGAGCAGTTCTTC

j_gene: TRBJ1-1
d_gene: TRBD1
abundance: few
v_gene: TRBV7-3
CDR3aa: CASSQGTVNTEAFF
CDR3nt: TGTGCCAGCAGCCAAGGGACAGTGAACACTGAAGCTTTCTTT

j_gene: TRBJ1-2
d_gene: TRBD1
abundance: NA
v_gene: TRBV29-1
CDR3aa: CSVERGTGGFGYTF
CDR3nt: TGCAGCGTTGAAAGGGGGACAGGGGGCTTTGGCTACACCTTC

j_gene: TRBJ2-2
d_gene: TRBD2
abundance: NA
v_gene: TRBV5-4
CDR3aa: CASSLIAGGTGELFF
CDR3nt: TGTGCCAGCAGCTTGATAGCGGGAGGTACCGGGGAGCTGTTTTTT

j_gene: TRBJ2-2
d_gene: TRBD1
abundance: NA
v_gene: TRBV6-5
CDR3aa: CASSWGTALTGELFF
CDR3nt: TGTGCCAGCAGTTGGGGGACAGCGCTCACCGGGGAGCTGTTTTTT

j_gene: TRBJ1-1
d_gene: NA
abundance: NA
v_gene: TRBV7-2
CDR3aa: CASSPRAGNRDTEAFF
CDR3nt: TGTGCCAGCAGCCCGCGAGCGGGGAACAGGGACACTGAAGCTTTCTTT

j_gene: TRBJ1-2
d_gene: NA
abundance: NA
v_gene: TRBV7-9
CDR3aa: CASSSQIGLLYGYTF
CDR3nt: TGTGCCAGCAGCTCGCAGATCGGGTTGCTCTATGGCTACACCTTC

j_gene: TRBJ1-1
d_gene: NA
abundance: few
v_gene: TRBV5-1
CDR3aa: CASSPGVGSTEAFF
CDR3nt: TGCGCCAGCAGCCCCGGAGTGGGGAGCACTGAAGCTTTCTTT

j_gene: TRBJ1-1
d_gene: NA
abundance: NA
v_gene: TRBV30
CDR3aa: CAWRERRGMSTEAFF
CDR3nt: TGTGCCTGGCGTGAAAGAAGGGGAATGTCCACTGAAGCTTTCTTT

j_gene: TRBJ1-2
d_gene: TRBD1
abundance: NA
v_gene: TRBV29-1
CDR3aa: CSATGQGNNDYTF
CDR3nt: TGCAGCGCCACAGGACAGGGAAATAATGACTACACCTTC

j_gene: TRBJ1-2
d_gene: TRBD1
abundance: NA
v_gene: TRBV29-1
CDR3aa: CSVSDRGTRGYTF
CDR3nt: TGCAGCGTTTCCGACAGGGGAACTCGTGGCTACACCTTC

j_gene: TRBJ2-2
d_gene: NA
abundance: NA
v_gene: TRBV5-1
CDR3aa: CASSLAGGDTGELFF
CDR3nt: TGCGCCAGCAGCTTGGCCGGCGGGGACACCGGGGAGCTGTTTTTT

j_gene: TRBJ2-5
d_gene: NA
abundance: NA
v_gene: TRBV7-3
CDR3aa: CASSPNPNQETQYF
CDR3nt: TGTGCCAGCAGCCCAAATCCCAACCAAGAGACCCAGTACTTC

j_gene: TRBJ2-5
d_gene: NA
abundance: NA
v_gene: TRBV9
CDR3aa: CASSVGPGREETQYF
CDR3nt: TGTGCCAGCAGCGTAGGTCCAGGTCGCGAAGAGACCCAGTACTTC

j_gene: TRBJ2-3
d_gene: NA
abundance: NA
v_gene: TRBV19
CDR3aa: CASSIDRGPRSDTQYF
CDR3nt: TGTGCCAGTAGTATAGATCGCGGCCCGAGATCCGATACGCAGTATTTT

j_gene: TRBJ2-2
d_gene: NA
abundance: once
v_gene: TRBV12-5
CDR3aa: CASGLAGSRFF
CDR3nt: TGTGCTAGTGGTTTGGCCGGGTCAAGGTTTTTT

j_gene: TRBJ1-1
d_gene: NA
abundance: NA
v_gene: TRBV19
CDR3aa: CASRKQDLFTEAFF
CDR3nt: TGTGCCAGTAGAAAACAGGACCTATTTACTGAAGCTTTCTTT

j_gene: TRBJ2-7
d_gene: NA
abundance: once
v_gene: TRBV11-2
CDR3aa: CASSPQGNEQYF
CDR3nt: TGTGCCAGCAGCCCACAGGGTAACGAGCAGTACTTC

j_gene: TRBJ2-6
d_gene: TRBD1
abundance: NA
v_gene: TRBV7-2
CDR3aa: CASSLMRGGDTGANVLTF
CDR3nt: TGTGCCAGCAGCTTAATGCGAGGGGGCGACACTGGGGCCAACGTCCTGACTTTC

j_gene: TRBJ1-1
d_gene: TRBD1
abundance: NA
v_gene: TRBV9
CDR3aa: CASSVGRGREAFF
CDR3nt: TGTGCCAGCAGCGTAGGAAGGGGGCGTGAAGCTTTCTTT

j_gene: TRBJ2-7
d_gene: TRBD1
abundance: NA
v_gene: TRBV6-1
CDR3aa: CASSEGRGWFNEQYF
CDR3nt: TGTGCCAGCAGTGAAGGCAGGGGGTGGTTTAACGAGCAGTACTTC

j_gene: TRBJ2-1
d_gene: NA
abundance: NA
v_gene: TRBV5-8
CDR3aa: CASSVAEGLYNEQFF
CDR3nt: TGTGCCAGCAGCGTAGCGGAGGGGCTTTACAATGAGCAGTTCTTC

j_gene: TRBJ2-3
d_gene: TRBD1
abundance: NA
v_gene: TRBV7-8
CDR3aa: CASNNPGGGSTDTQYF
CDR3nt: TGTGCCAGCAACAATCCAGGGGGCGGATCCACAGATACGCAGTATTTT

j_gene: TRBJ2-7
d_gene: NA
abundance: NA
v_gene: TRBV28
CDR3aa: CASSLVEDEQYF
CDR3nt: TGTGCCAGCAGTTTAGTGGAGGACGAGCAGTACTTC